The entry that follows covers one T cell receptor (beta chain) sequence. The antigen is undetermined. With sequencing, the targeted depth ranged from 1 in 200,000 to 1 in 1 million T cells. Using immunoSEQ multiplex PCR, the repertoire was profiled, and TCRdb retains in-frame clones only, with some absent. The sample lists 110,000 to 150,000 clones, around 93% occurring once. Germline CDR1 is SGHAT and CDR2 is FQNNGV. This CDR3 contains 15 residues. With V trimmed by 1 base and J by 5 bases, 4 bases remained unmatched. The data derive from a study of cytotoxic CD8 clonotypes in ibrutinib-treated CLL. Study-level results: The study found public clonotypes uncommon, contracting or stable on treatment. Sustained-remission patients were sampled at one set of times and progressing patients at different ones.

This TCR was sampled from a human donor with chronic lymphocytic leukemia. Sequencing used PBMCs, obtained after 12 months of ibrutinib treatment. This chain joins TRBV11-2 and TRBJ2-2, with 7 bases fitting TRBD2. The CDR3 loop is CASSLGTRATGELFF. The CDR3 DNA sequence: TGTGCCAGCAGCTTAGGGACTAGAGCTACCGGGGAGCTGTTTTTT.